Listed here are 3 T cell receptor beta chains from one sample, sequenced in a study of identical twins. TCRdb re-analysed the 5' RACE reads in MiXCR, keeping a single row per CDR3 protein. The sample contains more than 350,000 distinct CDR3 sequences, roughly 9% of which appear only once. The sample taken for sequencing was naive T cells sorted from blood. These receptor sequences come from a woman between 45 and 65 years old in good health.

This clonotype showed up just a few times. This chain joins TRBV29-1 and TRBJ2-1; 7 bases are a match to TRBD2. Trimming cost V 5 bases and J 8 bases; bases outside gene matches: 3. CDR3 length: 11 residues. The germline V gene encodes CDR1 SQVTM and CDR2 ANQGSEA. CDR3 protein: CSVSLADEQFF. CDR3 in DNA: TGCAGCGTTTCGCTAGCGGATGAGCAGTTCTTC.

This clonotype was found a few times. This sequence joins TRBV12-3 or TRBV12-4 and TRBJ1-4, with 7 nucleotides matching TRBD1. The CDR3 is 13 amino acids. With 6 bases clipped from V and 6 bases from J, the junction kept 4 bases outside the gene matches. The CDR3 here is CASRTGRYEKLFF. CDR3 coding DNA: TGTGCCAGCAGGACAGGGAGGTATGAAAAACTGTTTTTT.

This chain joins TRBV29-1 and TRBJ2-5; the D is unclear. V was clipped by 5 bases and J by 2 bases, with 12 bases between them. The CDR3 is made up of 13 amino acids. The germline V gene has CDR1 SQVTM and CDR2 ANQGSEA. Here the CDR3 DNA reads TGCAGCGTTTTAGGGCTGCTACAAGAGACCCAGTACTTC. As protein: CSVLGLLQETQYF.